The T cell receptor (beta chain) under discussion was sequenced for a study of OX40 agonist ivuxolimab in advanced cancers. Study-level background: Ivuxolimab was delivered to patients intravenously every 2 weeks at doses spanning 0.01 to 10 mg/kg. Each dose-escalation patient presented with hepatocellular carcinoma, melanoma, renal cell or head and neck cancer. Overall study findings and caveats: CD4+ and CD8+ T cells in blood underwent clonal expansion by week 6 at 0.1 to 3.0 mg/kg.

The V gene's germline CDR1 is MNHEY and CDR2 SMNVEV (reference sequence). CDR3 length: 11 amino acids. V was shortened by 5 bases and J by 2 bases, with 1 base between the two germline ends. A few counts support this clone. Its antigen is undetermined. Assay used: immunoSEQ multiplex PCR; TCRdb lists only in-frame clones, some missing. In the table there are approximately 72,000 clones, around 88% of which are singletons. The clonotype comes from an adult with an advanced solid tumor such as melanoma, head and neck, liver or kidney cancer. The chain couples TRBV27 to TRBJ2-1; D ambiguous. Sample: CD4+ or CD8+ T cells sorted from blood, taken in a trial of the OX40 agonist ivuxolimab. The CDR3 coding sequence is TGTGCCAGCAGTGCCTACAATGAGCAGTTCTTC. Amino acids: CASSAYNEQFF.